Below, one TCR beta chain is given with its context. The sample belongs to a study of CD8 T cells in Susac syndrome. This CDR3 contains 15 residues. Trimming at V came to 2 bases and at J to 2 bases, leaving 3 bases not matched to a gene. CDR1 and CDR2 from the germline V gene are MGHRA and YSYEKL. An amount of RNA that ranged from roughly 0.5 to 1 ug was reverse transcribed with random hexamers. TCRdb fed the immunoSEQ multiplex PCR reads into MiXCR, producing one record per CDR3 protein. The profile shows around 170,000 distinct CDR3 sequences, more than 85% of them singletons. The sequencing input was CD8+ T cells from PBMCs. The chain carries TRBV4-1 and TRBJ2-5, with 9 bases fitting TRBD2. The sequence was collected from a human donor with Susac syndrome. For the CDR3, the DNA is TGCGCCAGCAGCCAACTAGCGGGGATACAAGAGACCCAGTACTTC. Residues: CASSQLAGIQETQYF.